What follows are 18 T cell receptor beta chains derived from one specimen sequenced in a study of Ad26.COV2.S vaccination and SARS-CoV-2 variants. Treatment meaning: 19 received Ad26.COV2.S at low or high dose, single or two shots; roughly five received placebo; per-sample allocation not given. On day 63 after the first injection, vaccine and placebo recipients gave samples. Profiled with immunoSEQ multiplex PCR; TCRdb holds only in-frame clones, not every one. The table has over 400,000 clones, 89% seen once. The starting material was peripheral blood, obtained in a trial of Ad26.COV2.S vaccine versus placebo. The receptors originated from a person between 18 and 65 years old who received the Ad26.COV2.S COVID-19 vaccine or a placebo.

The chain is built from TRBV5-1 and TRBJ1-1; D not resolved. Germline CDR1 is SGHRS and CDR2 is YFSETQ. The CDR3 has 13 residues. Trimming took off 3 bases at V and 5 bases at J, with 11 bases between the two ends. The CDR3, as DNA: TGCGCCAGCAGCTCGGAGCCGTTGACTGAAGCTTTCTTT. This translates into CASSSEPLTEAFF.

V and J are TRBV6-5 and TRBJ2-4; TRBD1 matches 9 bases. After removal of 6 bases from V and 9 bases from J, the junction contained 6 bases not matched to a gene. CDR1 and CDR2 (germline): MNHEY, SVGAGI. The length of the CDR3 is 13 residues. CDR3 loop: CASSTGTGIIQYF. CDR3 nucleotides: TGTGCCAGCAGCACCGGGACAGGGATCATTCAGTACTTC.

The chain couples TRBV4-2 to TRBJ2-1; 14 nucleotides agree with TRBD2. This CDR3 contains 18 residues. Germline V gene data show CDR1 as LGHNA and CDR2 as YNFKEQ. V was clipped by 0 bases and J by 4 bases; unmatched bases: 5. CDR3 DNA sequence: TGTGCCAGCAGCCAAGATATCCGGACTAGCGGGAGGTACAATGAGCAGTTCTTC. Protein: CASSQDIRTSGRYNEQFF.

The chain's CDR3 is CATSKVAGGVYNEQFF. The DNA of the CDR3 is TGTGCCACCTCAAAAGTAGCGGGAGGGGTTTACAATGAGCAGTTCTTC. The chain couples TRBV24-1 to TRBJ2-1; 11 bases line up with TRBD2. This CDR3 has 16 amino acids. Germline CDR1 KGHDR, CDR2 SFDVKD. V was clipped by 9 bases and J by 4 bases; unmatched bases: 10.

This rearrangement joins TRBV29-1 to TRBJ1-1, with 7 bases matching TRBD1. The CDR3 spans 15 residues. With V trimmed by 4 bases and J by 8 bases, 16 bases remained unmatched. Germline V gives CDR1 SQVTM, CDR2 ANQGSEA. In DNA, the CDR3 is TGCAGCGTTGTCCCGGAAGGGGGCTTGATCGGAGAAGCTTTCTTT. It yields the protein CSVVPEGGLIGEAFF. Together with reference TRBV29-1 and TRBJ1-1, the CDR3 gives the full variable domain: SAVISQKPSRDICQRGTSLTIQCQVDSQVTMMFWYRQQPGQSLTLIATANQGSEATYESGFVIDKFPISRPNLTFSTLTVSNMSPEDSSIYLCSVVPEGGLIGEAFFGQGTRLTVV.

V usage is TRBV18 and J usage is TRBJ2-7, with TRBD1 identical over 7 bases. J was trimmed by 6 bases and V by 5 bases; bases with no gene match: 7. The CDR3 runs 13 residues. The germline V gene has CDR1 KGHSH and CDR2 LQKENI. In nucleotides, the CDR3 is TGTGCCAGCTCAGACCAGGGACAGACCGAGCAGTACTTC. Translating it yields CASSDQGQTEQYF.

The chain is built from TRBV27 and TRBJ2-1, with D uncertain. This CDR3 has 17 residues. V lost 2 bases, J lost 4 bases, and 18 bases lay in between. Germline lookup yields CDR1 MNHEY and CDR2 SMNVEV (reference sequence). The CDR3 spells CASSLVTAPFQYNEQFF. The CDR3 DNA sequence: TGTGCCAGCAGTTTAGTGACGGCCCCCTTTCAATACAATGAGCAGTTCTTC.

This CDR3 reads CASSSRTLSTYEQYF. The CDR3, as DNA: TGTGCCAGCAGCTCCAGGACTCTCTCGACCTACGAGCAGTACTTC. This chain joins TRBV4-2 and TRBJ2-7; D is perhaps TRBD2 (5 bases). The V gene lost 5 bases and the J gene lost 2 bases, with 16 bases spanning the gap. This CDR3 has 15 amino acids. Germline CDR1 is LGHNA and CDR2 is YNFKEQ.

The J gene is TRBJ2-3, the V gene TRBV19; 9 bases agree with TRBD2. The CDR3 has 15 residues. The V gene's germline CDR1 is LNHDA and CDR2 SQIVND (reference sequence). J lost 2 bases, V lost 6 bases, and 6 bases had no gene match. CDR3 amino acids: CASRKRGAVTDTQYF. The CDR3 DNA reads as TGTGCCAGTAGAAAGCGGGGGGCTGTCACAGATACGCAGTATTTT.

This sequence joins TRBV4-3 and TRBJ1-1; TRBD1 might be the D (6 bases). Per the germline V gene, CDR1 is LGHNA and CDR2 is YSLEER. The CDR3 spans 16 residues. V gave up 4 bases and J gave up 0 bases, with 15 bases separating them. The DNA of the CDR3 is TGCGCCAGCAGCCGAGTCGCAGGGGATATGAACACTGAAGCTTTCTTT. Its protein product is CASSRVAGDMNTEAFF.

This chain joins TRBV9 and TRBJ1-2; 7 nucleotides match TRBD1. Germline values: CDR1 SGDLS, CDR2 YYNGEE. The CDR3 length is 15 residues. V was clipped by 5 bases and J by 3 bases; unmatched bases: 10. CDR3 residues: CASSLQGGADYGYTF. CDR3 coding DNA: TGTGCCAGCAGTCTCCAGGGGGGCGCGGACTATGGCTACACCTTC.

The CDR3 DNA reads as TGTGCCAGCAGTGAGCTACCGAGCGACAGGGAGACTTTCTTT. Encoded protein: CASSELPSDRETFF. V usage is TRBV6-1 and J usage is TRBJ1-1; the match to TRBD1 covers 7 bases. V was pared by 3 bases and J by 12 bases, with 13 bases of the junction left unmatched. The CDR3 totals 14 residues. Per the germline V gene, CDR1 is MNHNS and CDR2 is SASEGT.

J is TRBJ1-5 and V is TRBV19, with 7 bases lining up with TRBD1. Looked up from germline, CDR1 is LNHDA and CDR2 is SQIVND (reference sequence). V dropped 6 bases and J dropped 6; count of bases not matched to a gene: 2. The CDR3 is made up of 12 amino acids. CDR3 DNA: TGTGCCAGTAGGGCAGGGGGTCAGCCCCAGCATTTT. It translates to CASRAGGQPQHF.

J is TRBJ1-3 and V is TRBV19, with D perhaps TRBD1 (6 bases). V dropped 6 bases and J dropped 3 bases, with 9 bases sitting between them. This CDR3 comprises 13 residues. CDR1 and CDR2 (germline): LNHDA, SQIVND (reference sequence). The DNA for the CDR3 is TGTGCCAGTAGATTACAGGGTGGAAACACCATATATTTT. Its protein is CASRLQGGNTIYF.

This clone has a single count. The chain links TRBV5-1 to TRBJ2-3, with a tentative D call TRBD2 (5 bases). Germline loops: CDR1 SGHRS, CDR2 YFSETQ. This CDR3 comprises 14 residues. V was pared by 3 bases and J by 6 bases, with 14 bases between. The CDR3 DNA follows: TGCGCCAGCAGCTCCCTGGGAGCTGAGGATACGCAGTATTTT. Encoded protein: CASSSLGAEDTQYF. The complete variable domain, with remaining parts taken from reference TRBV5-1 and TRBJ2-3, reads KAGVTQTPRYLIKTRGQQVTLSCSPISGHRSVSWYQQTPGQGLQFLFEYFSETQRNKGNFPGRFSGRQFSNSRSEMNVSTLELGDSALYLCASSSLGAEDTQYFGPGTRLTVL.

The genes are TRBV9 and TRBJ2-1; TRBD2 aligns across 11 bases. The J segment lost 7 bases and the V segment lost 1 base, leaving 1 base of the junction unmatched. The CDR3 length is 14 residues. Germline loops: CDR1 SGDLS, CDR2 YYNGEE. This CDR3 reads CASSVTSGSNEQFF. For the CDR3, the DNA is TGTGCCAGCAGCGTAACTAGCGGGAGTAATGAGCAGTTCTTC.

The chain links TRBV5-1 to TRBJ2-3; D not certain. CDR1 is SGHRS, CDR2 YFSETQ, per germline. The CDR3 has 13 amino acids. Trimming pared 3 bases from V and 0 bases from J, leaving 5 bases between. The CDR3 DNA reads as TGCGCCAGCAGCTACGGAAGCACAGATACGCAGTATTTT. As protein: CASSYGSTDTQYF.

This clone was seen only a few times. This sequence joins TRBV12-5 and TRBJ1-3, with 10 bases lining up with TRBD1. This CDR3 has 18 amino acids. CDR1 is LGHNT, CDR2 FRNRAP, per germline. The junction had 10 bases not matched to a gene; V was cut back by 2 bases and J by 3 bases. The CDR3 coding sequence is TGTGCTAGTGGTTTGTCGCTCGGGGACAGGGGTTTTGGAAACACCATATATTTT. Translating gives CASGLSLGDRGFGNTIYF.